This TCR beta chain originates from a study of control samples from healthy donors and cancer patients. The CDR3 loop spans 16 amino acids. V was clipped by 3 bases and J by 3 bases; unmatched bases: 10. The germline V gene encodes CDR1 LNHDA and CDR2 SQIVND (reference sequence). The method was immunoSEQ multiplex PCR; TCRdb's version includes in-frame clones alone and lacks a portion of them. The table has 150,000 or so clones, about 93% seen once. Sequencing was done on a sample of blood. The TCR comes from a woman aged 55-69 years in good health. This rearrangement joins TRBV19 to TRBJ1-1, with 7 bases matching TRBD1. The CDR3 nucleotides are TGTGCCAGTAGTATGACAGGGAGAATTCCTCACACTGAAGCTTTCTTT. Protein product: CASSMTGRIPHTEAFF.